The 21 T cell receptor beta chains below come from one sample, sequenced in a study of cytomegalovirus exposure and HLA in healthy donors (dated by TCRdb to about 2017). The library was made by the immunoSEQ multiplex PCR assay. For the multiplex PCR, a mixture combining 60 forward primers for TCR Vbeta segments and 13 reverse primers for TCR Jbeta segments was used. TCRdb mirrors the immuneACCESS table, restricted to in-frame sequences. Some clones are absent from its copies; in checked studies, under half trace to an unresolved V gene, and the reason for the others is unknown. This sample comprises about 130,000 clones, approximately 75% of them detected only once. The top ten constitute roughly 3% of the sample. Sequencing was done on a sample of PBMCs. Receptors originate from a woman between 45 and 60 years old in good health and CMV-seronegative.

V usage is TRBV9 and J usage is TRBJ1-1, with D possibly matching TRBD1 (5 bases). With 0 bases removed from V and 3 bases from J, the gap between germline ends came to 15 bases. CDR1 is SGDLS, CDR2 YYNGEE, per germline. CDR3 length: 16 amino acids. The CDR3 coding sequence is TGTGCCAGCAGCGTAGGAGGGGCAAGCGGGGACACTGAAGCTTTCTTT. It encodes CASSVGGASGDTEAFF.

The V gene is TRBV25-1, the J gene TRBJ1-2; D gene uncertain. Trimming took off 2 bases at V and 7 bases at J, with 14 bases between the two ends. The V gene's germline CDR1 is MGHDK and CDR2 SYGVNS. This CDR3 region has 14 residues. CDR3 loop: CASSEPSGGGGYTF. The CDR3, as DNA: TGTGCCAGCAGTGAACCTTCGGGAGGAGGTGGCTACACCTTC.

There are a few counts of this clone. The J gene is TRBJ1-1, the V gene TRBV2; no definite D call. The CDR3 is 14 residues long. The V end lost 5 bases, the J end lost 6 bases, and 16 bases lay between the germline ends. Germline V lookup: CDR1 SNHLY, CDR2 FYNNEI. The CDR3, as DNA: TGTGCCAGCAGTCCCACGGTGCCTGTCGCTGAAGCTTTCTTT. Its protein product is CASSPTVPVAEAFF.

V gene TRBV11-2 combines with J gene TRBJ2-2, with D possibly TRBD2 on 6 matching bases. Germline loops: CDR1 SGHAT, CDR2 FQNNGV. There are 19 residues in the CDR3. Trimming took off 0 bases at V and 1 base at J, with 18 bases between the two ends. CDR3 DNA: TGTGCCAGCAGCTTAGAGACTAGACTGACACCAGTGAACACCGGGGAGCTGTTTTTT. It translates to CASSLETRLTPVNTGELFF.

The V gene is TRBV5-6, the J gene TRBJ1-5; TRBD1 agrees at 10 bases. This CDR3 contains 17 residues. Germline V lookup: CDR1 SGHDT, CDR2 YYEEEE. With 2 bases clipped from V and 1 base from J, the junction kept 6 bases outside the gene matches. CDR3 residues: CASSFWTGGISNQPQHF. The CDR3 nucleotides are TGTGCCAGCAGCTTTTGGACAGGGGGGATCAGCAATCAGCCCCAGCATTTT.

The DNA of the CDR3 is TGCGCCAGCAGCCTGGGCCACTCACCAGCGAATAATGAAAAACTGTTTTTT. Translation gives CASSLGHSPANNEKLFF. The chain has TRBV5-1 and TRBJ1-4; D unclear. The CDR3 totals 17 residues. Germline lookup yields CDR1 SGHRS and CDR2 YFSETQ. V lost 4 bases and J 4 bases, leaving 20 bases between the germline ends.

The chain uses TRBV2 and TRBJ2-3; 7 positions match TRBD1. The V and J ends lost 10 bases and 3 bases, in that order; junction bases with no gene match: 10. The CDR3 is made up of 14 amino acids. Per the germline V gene, CDR1 is SNHLY and CDR2 is FYNNEI. CDR3 DNA sequence: TGTGCCATTCACCCGGGACAGTTAACAGATACGCAGTATTTT. It translates to CAIHPGQLTDTQYF.

This clone was seen only once. The CDR3 is CASSQESTSVSSQAFF. Here the CDR3 DNA reads TGTGCCAGCAGCCAAGAGTCCACATCTGTATCTTCCCAAGCTTTCTTT. The chain has TRBV4-2 and TRBJ1-1; D ambiguous. CDR3 length: 16 residues. V dropped 0 bases and J dropped 9 bases, with 20 bases sitting between them. Germline values: CDR1 LGHNA, CDR2 YNFKEQ.

Only one count was recorded for this clone. This chain links TRBV5-6 with TRBJ1-2; D ambiguous. The length of the CDR3 is 14 residues. Trimming removed 1 base at V and 2 bases at J, with 9 bases between. Germline assignment: CDR1 SGHDT and CDR2 YYEEEE. DNA of the CDR3: TGTGCCAGCAGCTTGCTTGTTTCGAACTATGGCTACACCTTC. Translating gives CASSLLVSNYGYTF.

V is TRBV7-9 and J is TRBJ2-1; 9 bases map to TRBD2. Losses at the gene ends were 6 bases for V and 6 bases for J; bases not matched to a gene: 9. Germline V gene data show CDR1 as SEHNR and CDR2 as FQNEAQ (reference sequence). This CDR3 is built from 15 residues. CDR3 sequence: CASRDGGRGSNEQFF. The CDR3 region has the DNA TGTGCCAGCAGGGACGGCGGGAGGGGAAGCAATGAGCAGTTCTTC.

The chain couples TRBV10-2 to TRBJ2-5; 9 positions match TRBD2. CDR1 is WSHSY, CDR2 SAAADI, per germline. This CDR3 is 20 amino acids long. The ends lost 4 bases at V and 4 bases at J; junction bases unmatched: 22. CDR3 nucleotide sequence: TGCGCCAGCAGTGCGGGCCCGTGGAGTAGCGGGAGACATCCGAGAGAGACCCAGTACTTC. It encodes CASSAGPWSSGRHPRETQYF.

The rearrangement joins TRBV19 to TRBJ2-3; 10 bases are a match to TRBD2. The germline V gene has CDR1 LNHDA and CDR2 SQIVND (reference sequence). J was trimmed by 5 bases and V by 10 bases; bases with no gene match: 3. The CDR3 loop spans 12 amino acids. The CDR3 DNA sequence: TGTGCCACCCGACTAGCGGGAGATACGCAGTATTTT. Translation gives CATRLAGDTQYF.

The chain couples TRBV10-3 to TRBJ1-1, with D possibly being TRBD1 (5 bases). Germline V gene sequence: CDR1 ENHRY, CDR2 SYGVKD. Between the trimmed V and J ends, which lost 3 bases and 8 bases, there was a span of 13 bases. The CDR3 covers 13 residues. CDR3 amino acids: CAISDGRVWEAFF. The DNA for the CDR3 is TGTGCCATCAGTGATGGCAGGGTATGGGAAGCTTTCTTT.

The chain couples TRBV5-4 to TRBJ2-7, with 8 bases identical to TRBD1. After removal of 4 bases from V and 2 bases from J, the junction contained 5 bases not matched to a gene. Germline V lookup: CDR1 SGHNT, CDR2 YYREEE (reference sequence). This CDR3 has 14 amino acids. The CDR3 nucleotides are TGTGCCAGCAGCAATCAGGGGGCTGCCTACGAGCAGTACTTC. As protein: CASSNQGAAYEQYF. The whole variable domain, remainder taken from reference TRBV5-4 and TRBJ2-7, is ETGVTQSPTHLIKTRGQQVTLRCSSQSGHNTVSWYQQALGQGPQFIFQYYREEENGRGNFPPRFSGLQFPNYSSELNVNALELDDSALYLCASSNQGAAYEQYFGPGTRLTVT.

This chain uses TRBV4-2 with TRBJ2-7; 8 nucleotides match TRBD1. The germline V gene encodes CDR1 LGHNA and CDR2 YNFKEQ. The CDR3 extends over 18 amino acids. Trimming took 0 bases from V and 2 from J; bases not matched to a gene: 12. In DNA, the CDR3 is TGTGCCAGCAGCCAAGATCGGGTGACAGGGGCCAATACCTACGAGCAGTACTTC. It specifies CASSQDRVTGANTYEQYF.

The chain has TRBV6-6 and TRBJ1-4; unclear D gene. This CDR3 contains 13 residues. CDR1 and CDR2 from the germline V gene are MNHNY and SVGAGI (reference sequence). Trimming pared 2 bases from V and 5 bases from J, leaving 6 bases between. DNA of the CDR3: TGTGCCAGCAGTTACGCGGGCAATGAAAAACTGTTTTTT. Translating it yields CASSYAGNEKLFF.

The chain joins TRBV9 to TRBJ1-3; 8 bases map to TRBD1. Germline-derived CDR1 and CDR2 are SGDLS and YYNGEE. This CDR3 spans 15 amino acids. J was trimmed by 4 bases and V by 4 bases; bases with no gene match: 7. The CDR3 loop is CASSTSGDRGNTIYF. The CDR3 DNA follows: TGTGCCAGCAGCACCTCTGGGGACAGGGGAAACACCATATATTTT.

A note on this clone: Mismatch with germline at one junction end may stem from a read error. The chain uses TRBV28 and TRBJ1-5; possible D gene TRBD1, 5 bases. The CDR3 is 15 residues long. Germline values: CDR1 MDHEN, CDR2 SYDVKM. CDR3 sequence (DNA): TGTGCCAGCCGTTTTTGGGGGACTTCAATTCAGCCCCAGCATTTT. Translation: CASRFWGTSIQPQHF.

The chain carries TRBV7-9 and TRBJ1-2; 9 nucleotides match TRBD1. With V trimmed by 6 bases and J by 8 bases, 10 bases remained unmatched. The germline V gene encodes CDR1 SEHNR and CDR2 FQNEAQ (reference sequence). This CDR3 contains 14 residues. CDR3 DNA: TGTGCCAGCAGACTCGACCAACAGGGGGCCGGCTACACCTTC. Translating it yields CASRLDQQGAGYTF.

The chain has TRBV11-2 and TRBJ2-2; 10 bases are a match to TRBD1. Germline-derived CDR1 and CDR2 are SGHAT and FQNNGV. Germline trimming cut 4 bases from V and 7 bases from J; bases unmatched to any gene: 3. The CDR3 is 14 residues long. The CDR3 bases are TGTGCCAGCAGCTGGGACAGGGGAGGCGGGGAGCTGTTTTTT. This encodes CASSWDRGGGELFF. Combining the CDR3 with reference TRBV11-2 and TRBJ2-2 gives the whole variable domain EAGVAQSPRYKIIEKRQSVAFWCNPISGHATLYWYQQILGQGPKLLIQFQNNGVVDDSQLPKDRFSAERLKGVDSTLKIQPAKLEDSAVYLCASSWDRGGGELFFGEGSRLTVL.

This clone was seen a handful of times. The chain employs TRBV5-4 and TRBJ1-1, with D perhaps matching TRBD1 (6 bases). Germline V gene sequence: CDR1 SGHNT, CDR2 YYREEE (reference sequence). CDR3 length equals 16 residues. Trimming took off 4 bases at V and 3 bases at J, with 19 bases between the two ends. CDR3: CASSQALQGEHTEAFF. CDR3 sequence (DNA): TGTGCCAGCAGCCAAGCCCTACAGGGAGAACACACTGAAGCTTTCTTT.